This entry features one TCR beta chain sequence. Antigen: not known. The CDR3 sequence is 14 residues long. Looked up from germline, CDR1 is GTSNPN and CDR2 is SVGIG (reference sequence). Trimming stripped 0 bases from V and 2 bases from J, with 11 bases between. These data are taken from a study of cytomegalovirus exposure and HLA in healthy donors. Study conclusions and caveats: Apparent HLA restriction characterized most CMV-associated TCR beta chains in a later analysis. Researchers catalogued under 200 TCR beta chains as cytomegalovirus-associated. Rates of TCR association differed by HLA locus in a later analysis, with DRB1 highest and HLA-C lowest.

Vbeta (60) and Jbeta (13) primers were used in the PCR. Sequencing used immunoSEQ multiplex PCR; TCRdb keeps in-frame clones, though not all of them. The data contain under 40,000 clones, 80% of them singletons. This chain joins TRBV30 and TRBJ2-7, with TRBD2 as a possible D gene (6 bases). The source is a male donor in good health and CMV-seronegative. The sample taken for sequencing was PBMCs. CDR3 DNA sequence: TGTGCCTGGAGTGTTAGCGGAAGCACCTACGAGCAGTACTTC. Protein sequence: CAWSVSGSTYEQYF.